The 5 T cell receptor beta chains presented below share a single source sample, sequenced in a study of shared clonotypes between healthy human individuals. Method: immunoSEQ multiplex PCR; TCRdb's copy keeps in-frame clones and lacks some. In the table there are about 680,000 clones, 92% of which are singletons. CD45RO-negative cells were positively selected for CCR7, leaving out terminally differentiated effector memory CD45RA+ cells. The specimen was naive CD8+ T cells sorted from blood. All receptors come from a young man in good health.

V and J are TRBV5-5 and TRBJ1-5; D uncertain. The CDR3 runs 12 residues. The ends were cut back, 0 bases at V and 4 bases at J, with 2 bases in the middle. CDR1 and CDR2 (germline): SGHKS, YYEKEE (reference sequence). The CDR3 sequence is CASSLENQPQHF. CDR3 coding DNA: TGTGCCAGCAGCTTGGAGAATCAGCCCCAGCATTTT.

The rearrangement uses TRBV18 and TRBJ2-7, with 7 bases identical to TRBD1. The CDR3 has 17 residues. Losses at the gene ends were 4 bases for V and 2 bases for J; bases not matched to a gene: 14. The germline V gene encodes CDR1 KGHSH and CDR2 LQKENI. The CDR3 loop reads CASSLTARDRATYEQYF. DNA for the CDR3: TGTGCCAGCTCACTTACCGCCCGGGACAGAGCTACCTACGAGCAGTACTTC.

The chain employs TRBV27 and TRBJ1-1; 7 bases map to TRBD1. CDR1 and CDR2 from the germline V gene are MNHEY and SMNVEV (reference sequence). The CDR3 length is 14 residues. After removal of 6 bases from V and 1 base from J, the junction contained 5 bases not matched to a gene. CDR3 in amino acids: CASRGAGGNTEAFF. Written as DNA, the CDR3 is TGTGCCAGCAGGGGAGCAGGGGGGAACACTGAAGCTTTCTTT.

The J gene is TRBJ2-3, the V gene TRBV7-9; 10 positions match TRBD2. Per the germline V gene, CDR1 is SEHNR and CDR2 is FQNEAQ (reference sequence). V gave up 5 bases and J gave up 0 bases; unmatched junction bases: 8. This CDR3 has 17 residues. CDR3 coding DNA: TGTGCCAGCAGCCCTCGACTAGCGGGCACTAGCACAGATACGCAGTATTTT. Residues: CASSPRLAGTSTDTQYF. Drawing the rest from reference TRBV7-9 and TRBJ2-3, the complete variable domain is DTGVSQNPRHKITKRGQNVTFRCDPISEHNRLYWYRQTLGQGPEFLTYFQNEAQLEKSRLLSDRFSAERPKGSFSTLEIQRTEQGDSAMYLCASSPRLAGTSTDTQYFGPGTRLTVL.

The chain couples TRBV11-2 to TRBJ2-7; the match to TRBD2 covers 11 bases. The CDR3 spans 16 residues. CDR1 SGHAT and CDR2 FQNNGV come from the germline V gene. The V segment lost 1 base and the J segment 4 bases; nucleotides outside the gene matches: 6. CDR3 DNA sequence: TGTGCCAGCAGCTTAGTTTCGGGACTAGCGGATTACGAGCAGTACTTC. It yields the protein CASSLVSGLADYEQYF.